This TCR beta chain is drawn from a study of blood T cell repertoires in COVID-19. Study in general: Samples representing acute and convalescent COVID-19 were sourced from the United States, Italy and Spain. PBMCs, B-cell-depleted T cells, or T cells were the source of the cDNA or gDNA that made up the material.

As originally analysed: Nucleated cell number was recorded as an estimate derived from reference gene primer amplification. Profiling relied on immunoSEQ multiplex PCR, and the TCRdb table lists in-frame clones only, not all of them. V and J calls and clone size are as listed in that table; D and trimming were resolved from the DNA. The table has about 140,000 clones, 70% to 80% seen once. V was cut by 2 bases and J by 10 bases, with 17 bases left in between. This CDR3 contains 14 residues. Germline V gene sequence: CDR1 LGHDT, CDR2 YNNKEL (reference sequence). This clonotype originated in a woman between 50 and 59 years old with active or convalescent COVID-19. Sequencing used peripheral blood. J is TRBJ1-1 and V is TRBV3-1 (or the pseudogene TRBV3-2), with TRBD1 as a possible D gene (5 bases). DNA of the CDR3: TGTGCCAGCAGCCAATGGGGCAGGGCCTTTTCAGCTTTCTTT. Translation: CASSQWGRAFSAFF.